This T cell receptor (beta chain) originates from a study of cytomegalovirus exposure and HLA in healthy donors. The wider study: The roughly 130 validation repertoires, a later analysis reported, used the same platform as the roughly 730 repertoires from the first cohort. Points from the study as a whole: Cytomegalovirus association was assigned to about 150 TCR beta chains. Confirmation in vitro established that a few CMV-associated chains were specific for CMV antigens.

Separation from the roughly 670-subject first cohort characterized the roughly 120-subject validation cohort, to which the donors belonged. This clone occurred once. Its antigen is undetermined. Germline V lookup: CDR1 MGHDK, CDR2 SYGVNS. The CDR3 contains 15 residues. Trimming removed 6 bases at V and 4 bases at J, with 18 bases between. Produced via immunoSEQ multiplex PCR; TCRdb's table is partial and in-frame only. Altogether about 170,000 clones are present, about nine tenths being singletons, with the ten largest covering under 7%. The chain uses TRBV25-1 and TRBJ1-2; D ambiguous. Sequenced sample: PBMCs. The sequence was collected from a woman aged 25-40 years in good health and CMV-seronegative. The CDR3 DNA sequence: TGTGCCAGCAGCCCGATGGAAGGCGACTCCTATGGCTACACCTTC. It is translated as CASSPMEGDSYGYTF.